The clone carrying this T cell receptor beta chain has ten or more counts. Its specificity is unknown. Amplification yielded TCR beta CDR3 regions, with RNA transcripts as the source. A first-round RT-PCR of the TCR CDR3 used the HTBI primer set. TCRdb called the multiplex PCR reads again in MiXCR, with one record for every CDR3 protein. The sample yields about 400,000 distinct CDR3 sequences, roughly 15% seen once. CDR1 is GTSNPN, CDR2 SVGIG, per germline (reference sequence). V gave up 0 bases and J gave up 6 bases; unmatched junction bases: 2. The CDR3 covers 15 residues. This specimen comes from a study of T cells in Graves' hyperthyroidism and ophthalmopathy. Newly diagnosed patients aged 18 to 65 had hyperthyroidism of under 2 months' duration. Diagnostic assessment was based on clinical symptoms, serum thyroxine and TRAb, thyroid ultrasound and orbital computed tomography. The study, taken as a whole, reports: Among thyroid clonotypes expanded above 0.001, most also appeared in blood.

The chain links TRBV30 to TRBJ1-6; 10 nucleotides agree with TRBD1. The source material was blood. The receptor was derived from a woman in her late teens or twenties with Graves' hyperthyroidism. The CDR3 region has the DNA TGTGCCTGGAGTGTACGGACAGGGGGTAATTCACCCCTCCACTTT. Residues: CAWSVRTGGNSPLHF.